The clone carrying this T cell receptor (beta chain) came up a few times. This entry is derived from a study of cytomegalovirus exposure and HLA in healthy donors. At collection, donors were nominally healthy, but unrecorded immune exposures were probable. It was with 60 Vbeta and 13 Jbeta primers that the PCR ran. The assay was immunoSEQ multiplex PCR, and TCRdb's table has in-frame clones only and misses some. The table has 110,000 or so clones, 77% seen once. The CDR3 extends over 14 amino acids. V dropped 6 bases and J dropped 7; count of bases not matched to a gene: 7. Germline V gene sequence: CDR1 LNHDA, CDR2 SQIVND (reference sequence).

Sequencing was carried out using PBMCs. The chain couples TRBV19 to TRBJ1-5, with 9 bases fitting TRBD1. This clonotype was sampled from a man aged 50 or older in good health and CMV-seropositive. Here the CDR3 DNA reads TGTGCCAGTAGCACTACAGGGGGCCGGCAGCCCCAGCATTTT. Its protein product is CASSTTGGRQPQHF.